The TCR beta chain under discussion was sequenced for a study of vaccination effects on CD4 cells after COVID-19. Prior to sequencing, the ViraFEST assay stimulated PBMC with viral peptide pools, which expanded the antigen-specific CD4+ T cells. Following 10 days of culture, CD4+ T cells were isolated. Of the BNT162b2 and mRNA-1273 vaccines, participants received two doses of one or the other. Concerning this clone: Its antigen is still unknown.

The germline CDR1 and CDR2 sequences are SGHTA and FQGNSA. This CDR3 region has 14 residues. Trimming left V 3 bases short and J 6 bases short, with 14 bases between. The assay was immunoSEQ multiplex PCR, and TCRdb's table has in-frame clones only and misses some. The sample shows about 29,000 clones, 74% of them seen only once. The material was CD4+ T cells from PBMCs cultured with HCoV-OC43 spike peptides, obtained after COVID-19 vaccination. Subset here: HCoV-OC43 spike overlapping peptide pool stimulation. The origin of this receptor is a human donor who received a COVID-19 vaccine. This chain connects TRBV7-2 to TRBJ1-1; TRBD1 is a possible D gene (6 bases). CDR3 DNA: TGTGCCAGCAGCTTGGTAGGGGGGAGGGCTGAAGCTTTCTTT. It translates to CASSLVGGRAEAFF.